What follows are 2 T cell receptor beta chains derived from one specimen sequenced in a study of shared clonotypes between healthy human individuals. Produced via immunoSEQ multiplex PCR; TCRdb's table is partial and in-frame only. Of hundreds of thousands of clones in the sample, roughly 95% were seen once. Naive CD8 cells comprised CD45RO-negative, CCR7-positively selected cells, excluding terminally differentiated effector memory CD45RA+ cells. Material for sequencing was naive CD8+ T cells sorted from blood. All receptors derive from a woman in her twenties or thirties in good health.

The V and J genes are TRBV29-1 and TRBJ1-1, with 7 bases that match TRBD1. The V gene's germline CDR1 is SQVTM and CDR2 ANQGSEA. This CDR3 has 13 residues. V shed 0 bases, J shed 5 bases, and the junction held 3 bases outside the gene matches. The CDR3: CSVEDSRGTEAFF. The CDR3 DNA follows: TGCAGCGTTGAAGATTCCAGGGGGACTGAAGCTTTCTTT.

The V gene is TRBV2, the J gene TRBJ1-5; 7 nucleotides match TRBD1. CDR1 is SNHLY, CDR2 FYNNEI, per germline. CDR3 size: 15 residues. The V and J ends lost 3 bases and 7 bases, in that order; junction bases with no gene match: 9. CDR3 bases: TGTGCCAGCAGTGACTCGACAGGGACAATCCAGCCCCAGCATTTT. Its protein is CASSDSTGTIQPQHF.